This record concerns one T cell receptor beta chain sequence. Its antigen is as yet unknown. This entry is derived from a study of OX40 agonist ivuxolimab in advanced cancers. As for the study in general: A male proportion of 82.7% was recorded, with mean age around 62 years and range roughly 23 to 79.

Study-wide points: Also showing low normalized T-cell clonal expansion were some of the nonresponders. On average, CD8+ T cells showed a greater number of expanded clones than CD4+.

Generated by immunoSEQ multiplex PCR, the TCRdb table keeps only in-frame clones and is missing some. The data hold tens of thousands of clones, with approximately 88% observed a single time. Sequenced material: CD4+ or CD8+ T cells sorted from blood, taken in a trial of the OX40 agonist ivuxolimab. This sequence was found in an adult with an advanced solid tumor such as melanoma, head and neck, liver or kidney cancer.

DNA for the CDR3: TGTGCCAGCAGTTGGGCCCGAGACAATGAGCAGTTCTTC. It is translated as CASSWARDNEQFF. The J gene is TRBJ2-1, the V gene TRBV27; D unresolved. The CDR3 is 13 residues long. V was shortened by 4 bases and J by 5 bases, with 9 bases between the two germline ends. Germline values: CDR1 MNHEY, CDR2 SMNVEV (reference sequence).